Sequencing of this T cell receptor beta chain was carried out in a study of blood T cell repertoires in COVID-19. Looking at the study overall: The origin of the acute and convalescent COVID-19 samples was the United States, Italy and Spain. PBMCs, B-cell-depleted T cells, or T cells provided the cDNA or gDNA that made up the material.

Under the authors' procedure: It was from reference gene primer amplification that nucleated cell counts were estimated. This table comes from immunoSEQ multiplex PCR, and its TCRdb copy is limited to in-frame clones, with some not included. For V, J and clone size, that table is used; D and trimming come from the DNA. The data hold fewer than 350,000 clones, with around nine tenths observed a single time. The CDR3 length is 14 residues. Trimming took 2 bases from V and 4 from J, leaving 11 bases between them. Germline V CDR1 and CDR2: SGHAT, FQNNGV. Assignment of participants to cohorts was predicated upon participant-reported clinical history.

This sequence joins TRBV11-2 and TRBJ1-1; possible D gene TRBD1, 5 bases. Sequenced sample: PBMCs or T cells enriched from blood (not recorded which). This TCR was sampled from a woman aged 40-49 years who had recovered from COVID-19. CDR3 DNA: TGTGCCAGCAGCTTATTCCTAGGGGTCACTGAAGCTTTCTTT. It codes for CASSLFLGVTEAFF.